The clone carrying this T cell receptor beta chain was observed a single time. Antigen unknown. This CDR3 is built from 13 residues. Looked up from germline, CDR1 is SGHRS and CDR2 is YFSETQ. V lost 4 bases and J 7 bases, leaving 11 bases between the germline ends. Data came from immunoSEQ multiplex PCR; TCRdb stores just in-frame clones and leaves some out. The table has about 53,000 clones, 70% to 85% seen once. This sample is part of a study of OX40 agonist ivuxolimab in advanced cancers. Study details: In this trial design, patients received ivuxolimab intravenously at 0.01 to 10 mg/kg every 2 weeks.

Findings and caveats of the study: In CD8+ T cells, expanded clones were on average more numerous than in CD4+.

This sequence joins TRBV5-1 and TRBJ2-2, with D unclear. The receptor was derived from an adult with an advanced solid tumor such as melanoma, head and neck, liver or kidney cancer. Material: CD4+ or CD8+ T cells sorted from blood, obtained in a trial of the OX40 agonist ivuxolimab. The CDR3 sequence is CASSPIFFGELFF. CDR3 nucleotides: TGCGCCAGCAGCCCTATATTTTTCGGGGAGCTGTTTTTT.